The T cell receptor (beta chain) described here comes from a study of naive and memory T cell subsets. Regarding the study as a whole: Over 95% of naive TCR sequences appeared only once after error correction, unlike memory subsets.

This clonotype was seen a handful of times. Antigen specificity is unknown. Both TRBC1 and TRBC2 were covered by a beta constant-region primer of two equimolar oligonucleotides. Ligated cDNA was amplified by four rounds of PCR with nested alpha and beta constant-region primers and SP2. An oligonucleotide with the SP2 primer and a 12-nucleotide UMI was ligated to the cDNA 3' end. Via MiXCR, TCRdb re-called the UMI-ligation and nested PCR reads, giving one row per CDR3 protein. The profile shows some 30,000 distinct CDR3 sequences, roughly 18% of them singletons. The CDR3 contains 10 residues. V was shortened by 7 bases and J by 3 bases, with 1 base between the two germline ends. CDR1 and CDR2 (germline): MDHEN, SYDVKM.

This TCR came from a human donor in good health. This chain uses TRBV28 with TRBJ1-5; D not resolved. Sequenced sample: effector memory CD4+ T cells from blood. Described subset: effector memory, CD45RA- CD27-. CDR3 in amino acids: CASNNQPQHF. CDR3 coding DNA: TGTGCCAGCAACAATCAGCCCCAGCATTTT. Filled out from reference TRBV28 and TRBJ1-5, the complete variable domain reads DVKVTQSSRYLVKRTGEKVFLECVQDMDHENMFWYRQDPGLGLRLIYFSYDVKMKEKGDIPEGYSVSREKKERFSLILESASTNQTSMYLCASNNQPQHFGDGTRLSIL.